The present T cell receptor beta chain was sequenced within a study of T cell repertoires in cytomegalovirus infection. MiXCR was run by TCRdb on the reads, yielding one entry per CDR3 protein. Of roughly 150,000 distinct CDR3 sequences in the sample, 15% to 20% are singletons; the top ten hold 18%. V shed 6 bases and J 0 bases; nucleotides not matched to a gene: 7. Per germline, CDR1 DFQATT and CDR2 SNEGSKA (reference sequence). The CDR3 has 15 amino acids. The TCR comes from a human donor in good health (CMV status not recorded). Some clones in this sample may be carry-over from other donors' samples. Source material: CD8+ T cells from PBMCs. V gene TRBV20-1 combines with J gene TRBJ1-1; 10 bases fit TRBD1. In DNA form, the CDR3 reads TGCAGTGCAAAGATGGGGACAGGGGTGAACACTGAAGCTTTCTTT. Amino acid sequence: CSAKMGTGVNTEAFF.